Listed here are 26 T cell receptor beta chains from one sample, sequenced in a study of STAT5B mutations in CD4+ large granular lymphocyte leukemia (dated by TCRdb to 2022 to 2024). The library came from the immunoSEQ multiplex PCR assay. TCRdb provides this immuneACCESS table in a form limited to in-frame rearrangements. Some clones are lacking; in checked studies, under half of them reflect an unresolved V gene, and why the rest are absent is not known. This sample gives tens of thousands of clones in total; more than 75% of them show up just once. Jointly, the top ten make up around 9.2% of the sample. Sequencing was carried out using CD4+ T cells from blood buffy coats. The receptor source for this set is a human donor in good health.

The rearrangement uses TRBV4-2 and TRBJ2-2, with 13 bases fitting TRBD2. Germline CDR1 LGHNA, CDR2 YNFKEQ. CDR3 length equals 18 residues. V lost 4 bases, J lost 7 bases, and 12 bases stayed unmatched. This CDR3 is CASSLGTSGKRVGGELFF. CDR3 DNA sequence: TGTGCCAGCAGCCTTGGGACTAGCGGGAAAAGGGTTGGCGGGGAGCTGTTTTTT.

The rearrangement joins TRBV28 to TRBJ1-1; D is unclear. The CDR3 totals 13 residues. The germline V gene has CDR1 MDHEN and CDR2 SYDVKM. The ends were cut back, 2 bases at V and 10 bases at J, with 14 bases in the middle. Written as DNA, the CDR3 is TGTGCCAGCAGTTTAGGGCACCTGAGTATAGCTTTCTTT. Translated, it gives CASSLGHLSIAFF.

V gene TRBV15 combines with J gene TRBJ1-4, with no clear D. The V gene lost 5 bases and the J gene lost 10 bases, with 14 bases spanning the gap. Germline V gene lookup returns CDR1 LNHNV and CDR2 YYDKDF (reference sequence). CDR3 length: 13 amino acids. CDR3 sequence reads: CATSPGPSGKLFF. Written as DNA, the CDR3 is TGTGCCACCAGCCCGGGCCCAAGTGGAAAACTGTTTTTT.

V usage is TRBV7-8 and J usage is TRBJ1-2; 8 bases match TRBD1. The CDR3 spans 16 residues. With 5 bases clipped from V and 6 bases from J, the junction kept 14 bases outside the gene matches. CDR1 and CDR2 (germline): SGHVS, FQNEAQ. Here the CDR3 DNA reads TGTGCCAGCAGCCCGACCCTGGACAGGGAAGACAATGGCTACACCTTC. Its translation is CASSPTLDREDNGYTF. Variable domain in full (rest from reference TRBV7-8 and TRBJ1-2): GAGVSQSPRYKVAKRGQDVALRCDPISGHVSLFWYQQALGQGPEFLTYFQNEAQLDKSGLPSDRFFAERPEGSVSTLKIQRTQQEDSAVYLCASSPTLDREDNGYTFGSGTRLTVV.

The table lists this clone with a few counts. This chain uses TRBV28 with TRBJ2-5; D is perhaps TRBD1 or TRBD2 (6 bases each). Germline V gene data show CDR1 as MDHEN and CDR2 as SYDVKM. This CDR3 contains 14 residues. V was shortened by 8 bases and J by 3 bases, with 16 bases between the two germline ends. Here the CDR3 DNA reads TGTGCCAGCGGAGGGACACTGAAGGAAGAGACCCAGTACTTC. It translates to CASGGTLKEETQYF.

This clone is a singleton in its sample. The chain joins TRBV5-1 to TRBJ1-2; the D gene is possibly TRBD1 (5 bases). Trimming stripped 6 bases from V and 6 bases from J, with 12 bases between. Germline values: CDR1 SGHRS, CDR2 YFSETQ. The CDR3 has 12 residues. CDR3 bases: TGCGCCAGCACCCTGGAGGGGCATGGCTACACCTTC. Protein product: CASTLEGHGYTF. Looking up the rest from reference TRBV5-1 and TRBJ1-2 gives the full variable domain: KAGVTQTPRYLIKTRGQQVTLSCSPISGHRSVSWYQQTPGQGLQFLFEYFSETQRNKGNFPGRFSGRQFSNSRSEMNVSTLELGDSALYLCASTLEGHGYTFGSGTRLTVV.

J is TRBJ2-3 and V is TRBV18, with D perhaps TRBD2 (5 bases). CDR3 length equals 13 residues. V was cut by 4 bases and J by 3 bases, with 8 bases left in between. CDR1 is KGHSH, CDR2 LQKENI, per germline. CDR3 in DNA: TGTGCCAGCTCACAGGACTCTACAGATACGCAGTATTTT. Translating gives CASSQDSTDTQYF.

The chain employs TRBV28 and TRBJ1-2; the match to TRBD1 covers 9 bases. The CDR3 contains 17 residues. In germline, CDR1 is MDHEN, CDR2 SYDVKM. V lost 4 bases and J lost 0; bases outside the gene matches: 9. CDR3 region: CASSSTGGARANYGYTF. CDR3 in DNA: TGTGCCAGCAGTTCAACAGGGGGCGCCCGTGCTAACTATGGCTACACCTTC.

This chain joins TRBV28 and TRBJ1-2, with no clear D. This CDR3 spans 15 amino acids. V lost 10 bases and J 2 bases, leaving 20 bases between the germline ends. Germline-derived CDR1 and CDR2 are MDHEN and SYDVKM. This CDR3 is CATTPHSGGNYGYTF. In DNA, the CDR3 is TGTGCCACCACCCCCCATAGCGGAGGCAACTATGGCTACACCTTC.

This clone was detected once. The conserved phenylalanine or tryptophan normally closing the CDR3 is absent here, so this likely arose from a read error. The chain couples TRBV10-3 to TRBJ1-6; 9 bases agree with TRBD1. The CDR3 loop spans 16 amino acids. J was trimmed by 3 bases and V by 0 bases; bases with no gene match: 0. CDR1 and CDR2 (germline): ENHRY, SYGVKD. CDR3 in DNA: TGTGCCATCAGTGAGTCGACAGGGGGCTATAATTCACCCCTCCACCTT. This gives the protein CAISESTGGYNSPLHL.

This clone appeared once. This rearrangement joins TRBV11-2 to TRBJ2-1; maybe TRBD2 (6 bases). The germline V gene has CDR1 SGHAT and CDR2 FQNNGV. Deletions cut 5 bases from V and 10 bases from J, with 12 bases between. CDR3 size: 12 residues. This CDR3 reads CASSIGGVEQFF. CDR3 bases: TGTGCCAGCAGCATAGGCGGGGTAGAGCAGTTCTTC.

The J gene is TRBJ2-7, the V gene TRBV19; TRBD2 matches 8 bases. This CDR3 contains 14 residues. The V gene's germline CDR1 is LNHDA and CDR2 SQIVND (reference sequence). Trimming took 4 bases from V and 3 from J; bases not matched to a gene: 5. The CDR3 here is CASSKGLASYEQYF. CDR3 bases: TGTGCCAGTAGTAAAGGACTAGCTAGCTACGAGCAGTACTTC.

The genes are TRBV11-2 and TRBJ2-2; TRBD2 matches at 11 bases. The CDR3 consists of 16 residues. The germline V gene encodes CDR1 SGHAT and CDR2 FQNNGV. V gave up 5 bases and J gave up 4 bases; unmatched junction bases: 6. In DNA form, the CDR3 reads TGTGCCAGCAGCCTAGCGGGGGGTAAGAGCACCGGGGAGCTGTTTTTT. Its translation is CASSLAGGKSTGELFF.

The CDR3 region has the DNA TGTGCCAGCAGTCAAGGGAGTCCCCCCTACGAGCAGTACTTC. Its translation is CASSQGSPPYEQYF. This rearrangement joins TRBV28 to TRBJ2-7; the D gene is possibly TRBD2 (5 bases). Germline assignment: CDR1 MDHEN and CDR2 SYDVKM. With 5 bases removed from V and 2 bases from J, the gap between germline ends came to 13 bases. The CDR3 is made up of 14 amino acids.

This clone was seen a single time. This chain joins TRBV5-1 and TRBJ1-6, with D perhaps matching TRBD1 (5 bases). Trimming removed 1 base at V and 8 bases at J, with 13 bases between. CDR3 length: 15 amino acids. Germline V CDR1 and CDR2: SGHRS, YFSETQ. This chain's CDR3 is CASSLMTVEDSPLHF. The CDR3 DNA reads as TGCGCCAGCAGCTTGATGACAGTAGAGGATTCACCCCTCCACTTT.

The V call is TRBV5-1, the J call TRBJ2-7; D is unresolved. This CDR3 has 16 residues. Germline lookup yields CDR1 SGHRS and CDR2 YFSETQ. V gave up 0 bases and J gave up 4 bases, with 17 bases separating them. The CDR3: CASSLEGDVTLYEQYF. CDR3 coding DNA: TGCGCCAGCAGCTTGGAGGGTGACGTGACATTGTACGAGCAGTACTTC.

The chain has TRBV7-9 and TRBJ2-3; D is uncertain. The CDR3 has 13 amino acids. Germline CDR1 reads SEHNR; CDR2 reads FQNEAQ (reference sequence). Trimming stripped 1 base from V and 4 bases from J, with 6 bases between. CDR3 amino acids: CASSLESADTQYF. In DNA form, the CDR3 reads TGTGCCAGCAGCTTAGAAAGCGCAGATACGCAGTATTTT.

The chain uses TRBV6-6 and TRBJ2-2; D unresolved. CDR1 is MNHNY and CDR2 is SVGAGI in the germline V gene (reference sequence). Trimming removed 6 bases at V and 1 base at J, with 12 bases between. CDR3 length: 15 residues. In nucleotides, the CDR3 is TGTGCCAGCAGGTTCTCGAAGAGGAACACCGGGGAGCTGTTTTTT. As protein: CASRFSKRNTGELFF.

This chain connects TRBV28 to TRBJ2-3; no clear D gene. The CDR3 length is 15 residues. V was trimmed by 7 bases and J by 2 bases, leaving 16 bases between them. Germline V gives CDR1 MDHEN, CDR2 SYDVKM. CDR3: CASTDPTHLTDTQYF. The DNA of the CDR3 is TGTGCCAGCACGGACCCAACACACCTCACAGATACGCAGTATTTT.

The gene calls are TRBV5-8 and TRBJ2-3; 10 bases fit TRBD2. The V gene end was trimmed by 2 bases and the J gene end by 5 bases; junction bases not matched to a gene: 5. The CDR3 totals 15 residues. Germline CDR1 reads SGHTS; CDR2 reads YDEGEE. The chain's CDR3 is CASSFEIAGGDTQYF. The DNA of the CDR3 is TGTGCCAGCAGCTTTGAAATAGCGGGAGGAGATACGCAGTATTTT.

The chain links TRBV7-9 to TRBJ2-5, with D possibly TRBD2 on 6 matching bases. V was shortened by 5 bases and J by 1 base, with 20 bases between the two germline ends. From germline, CDR1 is SEHNR and CDR2 FQNEAQ (reference sequence). The CDR3 extends over 17 amino acids. CDR3 in DNA: TGTGCCAGCAGCCCGAGGGCAGGGAAGGGAGGCCAAGAGACCCAGTACTTC. It codes for CASSPRAGKGGQETQYF.

This clone has a single count. The rearrangement links TRBV4-3 to TRBJ2-7, with TRBD1 matching over 12 bases. Germline CDR1 LGHNA, CDR2 YSLEER. J gave up 6 bases and V 2 bases, and 11 bases lay outside the gene matches. The CDR3 totals 17 residues. The CDR3 DNA sequence: TGCGCCAGCAGCCAATATAGCGCCGGGACAGGGGGCCCCGAGCAGTACTTC. Protein sequence: CASSQYSAGTGGPEQYF.

Only one count was recorded for this clone. For the CDR3, the DNA is TGTGCCAGCAGGGGGACTAGCGGCTACAATGAGCAGTTCTTC. Its translation: CASRGTSGYNEQFF. This chain joins TRBV2 and TRBJ2-1; TRBD2 aligns across 11 bases. Trimming took 6 bases from V and 3 from J; bases not matched to a gene: 1. Germline lookup yields CDR1 SNHLY and CDR2 FYNNEI. The CDR3 is 14 amino acids. Drawing the rest from reference TRBV2 and TRBJ2-1, the complete variable domain is EPEVTQTPSHQVTQMGQEVILRCVPISNHLYFYWYRQILGQKVEFLVSFYNNEISEKSEIFDDQFSVERPDGSNFTLKIRSTKLEDSAMYFCASRGTSGYNEQFFGPGTRLTVL.

In its sample, this clone was seen once. This chain uses TRBV7-6 with TRBJ1-4; 7 positions match TRBD1. The V gene end was trimmed by 3 bases and the J gene end by 6 bases; junction bases not matched to a gene: 7. CDR3 length equals 15 residues. In germline, CDR1 is SGHVS, CDR2 FNYEAQ. CDR3 in amino acids: CASSFTGELDEKLFF. For the CDR3, the DNA is TGTGCCAGCAGCTTTACAGGGGAGTTGGATGAAAAACTGTTTTTT.

This clone appeared a single time. The chain couples TRBV6-6 to TRBJ2-3, with TRBD2 identical over 11 bases. Germline lookup yields CDR1 MNHNY and CDR2 SVGAGI (reference sequence). V gave up 10 bases and J gave up 1 base; unmatched junction bases: 7. The CDR3 covers 15 residues. The CDR3 sequence is CAIASGGLGTDTQYF. The CDR3, as DNA: TGTGCCATCGCTAGCGGGGGGTTGGGCACAGATACGCAGTATTTT.

The V call is TRBV7-2, the J call TRBJ1-1; D is uncertain. V dropped 6 bases and J dropped 1 base, with 18 bases sitting between them. Germline-derived CDR1 and CDR2 are SGHTA and FQGNSA. This CDR3 is built from 16 residues. The CDR3 loop reads CASRAEIRVPNTEAFF. In nucleotides, the CDR3 is TGTGCCAGCAGAGCCGAGATCCGGGTCCCGAACACTGAAGCTTTCTTT.